A selection of T cell receptor beta chains follows, all from one sample in a study of radiation and T cells in renal cell carcinoma. Some clones are missing from TCRdb's copy, which holds only in-frame ones; the method was immunoSEQ multiplex PCR. Of about 140,000 clones listed, over 80% were seen once; the top ten hold around a quarter. Sample: blood, taken from a patient whose treatment included radiotherapy and nephrectomy. These receptor sequences come from a woman aged 50 to 60 with renal cell carcinoma. Each CDR3 is given with its conserved first and last residue.

J: TRBJ2-7
V: TRBV11-2
CDR3: CASSLTSESHEQYF

J: TRBJ2-5
V: TRBV10-1
CDR3: CASSAERQETQYF

J: TRBJ2-2
V: TRBV28
CDR3: CASSSAGTENTGELFF

J: TRBJ2-1
V: TRBV19
CDR3: CASSPVTDNEQFF

J: TRBJ1-1
V: TRBV25-1
CDR3: CASTPLLANTEAFF

J: TRBJ1-2
V: TRBV5-1
CDR3: CASSLNIDGYTF

J: TRBJ2-1
V: TRBV11-2
CDR3: CASSLRRGLATYNEQFF

J: TRBJ2-2
V: TRBV27
CDR3: CASRTANTGELFF

J: TRBJ1-2
V: TRBV2
CDR3: CASSTRTGVNYGYTF

J: TRBJ2-7
V: TRBV6-1
CDR3: CASSGWHQSSYEQYF

J: TRBJ1-5
V: TRBV19
CDR3: CASNMGPPRQPQHF

J: TRBJ2-1
V: TRBV7-2
CDR3: CASSEARIGSEFF

J: TRBJ2-5
V: TRBV2
CDR3: CASSESLTRWTQYF

J: TRBJ1-3
V: TRBV6-5
CDR3: CASSYTGQPSGNTIYF

J: TRBJ1-1
V: TRBV25-1
CDR3: CASSGFGGKGTEAFF

J: TRBJ2-7
V: TRBV6-1
CDR3: CASSQEASYEQYF

J: TRBJ2-5
V: TRBV2
CDR3: CASSPYSAQYF

J: TRBJ1-4
V: TRBV29-1
CDR3: CSVRMGGEEKLFF

J: TRBJ2-1
V: TRBV5-6
CDR3: CASRNPRDSLYNEQFF

J: TRBJ1-6
V: TRBV6-6
CDR3: CASSYSWNSPLHF

J: TRBJ1-6
V: TRBV27
CDR3: CASSLYNWGGSYNSPLHF

J: TRBJ1-6
V: TRBV25-1
CDR3: CASSESGVWGSPLHF

J: TRBJ1-1
V: TRBV9
CDR3: CASSAAPRVGTEAFF

J: TRBJ1-1
V: TRBV28
CDR3: CASSLSGQGEEKLIF

J: TRBJ1-6
V: TRBV9
CDR3: CASSVGGANSPLHF

J: TRBJ2-5
V: TRBV6-5
CDR3: CASRGTDQETQYF

J: TRBJ1-1
V: TRBV9
CDR3: CASSVALGVSEAFF

J: TRBJ1-4
V: TRBV7-2
CDR3: CASSLVAIRGTEKLFF

J: TRBJ2-1
V: TRBV7-2
CDR3: CASSLVAGVGNEQFF

J: TRBJ2-7
V: TRBV28
CDR3: CASSQRSGGLRGEQYF

J: TRBJ1-1
V: TRBV6-6
CDR3: CASSYSENTEAFF

J: TRBJ1-3
V: TRBV4-3
CDR3: CASSLHTDSGNTIYF

J: TRBJ1-1
V: TRBV4-3
CDR3: CASSQDGDRGKAFF

J: TRBJ1-1
V: TRBV28
CDR3: CASSYTIRQGRAMNTEAFF

J: TRBJ1-1
V: TRBV10-3
CDR3: CASKEDTEAFF

J: TRBJ2-1
V: TRBV6-5
CDR3: CASSYGTSGKNEQFF

J: TRBJ1-1
V: TRBV28
CDR3: CASRPTVANTEAFF

J: TRBJ1-1
V: TRBV27
CDR3: CASSTNRGLAEAFF

J: TRBJ2-3
V: TRBV7-8
CDR3: CASSVGGGQDTQYF

J: TRBJ2-2
V: TRBV4-3
CDR3: CASSQEGAANTGELFF

J: TRBJ1-2
V: TRBV5-6
CDR3: CASSLAADRQYGYTF

J: TRBJ1-5
V: TRBV4-3
CDR3: CASSQDIQGDSNQPQHF

J: TRBJ1-3
V: TRBV27
CDR3: CASSQGLGNTIYF

J: TRBJ1-2
V: TRBV18
CDR3: CASSPRGDSNYGYTF

J: TRBJ1-3
V: TRBV5-6
CDR3: CASSLGDRMIAGNTIYF

J: TRBJ1-6
V: TRBV5-6
CDR3: CASSHKGYSPLHF

J: TRBJ1-4
V: TRBV5-6
CDR3: CASSRARQREKLFF

J: TRBJ1-2
V: TRBV30
CDR3: CAWSLRGANYGYTF

J: TRBJ2-7
V: TRBV10-2
CDR3: CASSGGTFYEQYF

J: TRBJ2-7
V: TRBV6-5
CDR3: CASSSRLAGNEQYF

J: TRBJ1-5
V: TRBV6-5
CDR3: CASSYSWLQPQHF

J: TRBJ2-7
V: TRBV14
CDR3: CASSPTRLYEQYF

J: TRBJ2-7
V: TRBV9
CDR3: CASSVGQGASSYEQYF